The 14 T cell receptor beta chains below all came from one sample that was sequenced in a study of T cell repertoires and HLA-DP antigens. HeLa cells expressing allogeneic DPB1 restimulated the roughly 16-day-expanded CD4+ cells for 24 h. Stimulation used HeLa cells expressing transduced HLA-DPA1/DPB1, HLA-DM, invariant chain and CD80. The table came from immunoSEQ multiplex PCR; TCRdb's copy has only in-frame clones and leaves some out. The sample consists of 3,000 to 4,000 clones, 76% of them appearing once. The sequencing sample was made of CD137- CD4+ T cells from cultured PBMCs. These receptors all stem from a woman under 30 in good health and CMV-seronegative.

This clone has only one observation. The V call is TRBV5-1, the J call TRBJ2-3; unclear D gene. The ends were cut back, 0 bases at V and 1 base at J, with 9 bases in the middle. Germline V gene data show CDR1 as SGHRS and CDR2 as YFSETQ. The CDR3 length is 15 residues. In DNA, the CDR3 is TGCGCCAGCAGCTTGGCGGGTTTGCGCACAGATACGCAGTATTTT. As protein: CASSLAGLRTDTQYF.

In this sample, this clone turned up once. The genes are TRBV11-2 and TRBJ2-5; possibly TRBD2 for D (7 bases). V was pared by 0 bases and J by 4 bases, with 18 bases between. CDR1 is SGHAT, CDR2 FQNNGV, per germline. The CDR3 sequence is 17 residues long. CDR3 residues: CASSLDSWIGGRETQYF. The DNA for the CDR3 is TGTGCCAGCAGCTTAGATTCGTGGATCGGGGGGCGAGAGACCCAGTACTTC.

The genes are TRBV5-4 and TRBJ1-3, with TRBD1 as a possible D gene (6 bases). Germline V gene sequence: CDR1 SGHNT, CDR2 YYREEE (reference sequence). The V end lost 0 bases, the J end lost 0 bases, and 13 bases lay between the germline ends. This CDR3 has 17 residues. The CDR3 spells CASSLGGGRDSGNTIYF. In nucleotides, the CDR3 is TGTGCCAGCAGCTTGGGAGGGGGGCGAGACTCTGGAAACACCATATATTTT.

The count of this clone is one. The chain carries TRBV5-1 and TRBJ2-2; 9 bases agree with TRBD1. J lost 1 base, V lost 1 base, and 5 bases had no gene match. The germline gives CDR1 SGHRS, CDR2 YFSETQ. CDR3 length: 17 residues. For the CDR3, the DNA is TGCGCCAGCAGCTTGTTTTCGGGACAGGGGAACACCGGGGAGCTGTTTTTT. Translation: CASSLFSGQGNTGELFF. Variable domain in full (rest from reference TRBV5-1 and TRBJ2-2): KAGVTQTPRYLIKTRGQQVTLSCSPISGHRSVSWYQQTPGQGLQFLFEYFSETQRNKGNFPGRFSGRQFSNSRSEMNVSTLELGDSALYLCASSLFSGQGNTGELFFGEGSRLTVL.

V usage is TRBV9 and J usage is TRBJ1-3; 8 bases fit TRBD1. In germline, CDR1 is SGDLS, CDR2 YYNGEE. V was clipped by 0 bases and J by 8 bases; unmatched bases: 7. This CDR3 is 15 amino acids long. CDR3 protein: CASSVAGQGVDTIYF. The CDR3 DNA sequence: TGTGCCAGCAGCGTAGCAGGACAGGGCGTCGACACCATATATTTT.

This rearrangement joins TRBV5-1 to TRBJ1-3; maybe TRBD1 (5 bases). CDR3 size: 14 residues. Germline assignment: CDR1 SGHRS and CDR2 YFSETQ. The germline V and J ends were trimmed by 4 bases and 1 base, with 9 bases remaining between them. Here the CDR3 reads CASSPDRSGNTIYF. In DNA, the CDR3 is TGCGCCAGCAGCCCCGACAGATCTGGAAACACCATATATTTT.

The chain joins TRBV11-2 to TRBJ2-1, with 7 bases aligning to TRBD1. V was pared by 5 bases and J by 6 bases, with 10 bases of the junction left unmatched. CDR3 size: 15 residues. CDR1 is SGHAT, CDR2 FQNNGV, per germline. CDR3 sequence: CASSKRGGMGNEQFF. DNA for the CDR3: TGTGCCAGCAGCAAAAGAGGGGGCATGGGCAATGAGCAGTTCTTC.

This clone occurred a few times. This chain connects TRBV6-1 to TRBJ1-2; D ambiguous. Germline V lookup: CDR1 MNHNS, CDR2 SASEGT. V lost 0 bases and J lost 4, with 6 bases in between. This CDR3 has 13 residues. The CDR3 loop is CASSEAISYGYTF. CDR3 nucleotides: TGTGCCAGCAGTGAAGCAATAAGCTATGGCTACACCTTC.

The chain is built from TRBV7-6 and TRBJ2-7, with 12 bases that match TRBD2. In germline, CDR1 is SGHVS, CDR2 FNYEAQ. The ends lost 1 base at V and 0 bases at J; junction bases unmatched: 4. The CDR3 is 17 residues long. CDR3 in amino acids: CASSLDGLAGHSYEQYF. The CDR3 nucleotides are TGTGCCAGCAGCTTAGATGGACTAGCGGGGCACTCCTACGAGCAGTACTTC.

The chain employs TRBV11-1 and TRBJ2-3, with D tentatively TRBD2 (6 bases). The germline CDR1 and CDR2 sequences are SGHAT and FQDESV (reference sequence). V lost 6 bases, J lost 6 bases, and 13 bases lay in between. The CDR3 loop spans 13 amino acids. The CDR3 region has the DNA TGTGCCAGCAGTCTTTTAGCGGCGGATACGCAGTATTTT. Its protein product is CASSLLAADTQYF.

The chain links TRBV28 to TRBJ2-5; the D gene is possibly TRBD2 (5 bases). This CDR3 region has 14 residues. CDR1 and CDR2 (germline): MDHEN, SYDVKM. V dropped 6 bases and J dropped 2 bases, with 13 bases sitting between them. The chain's CDR3 is CASSRGRKQETQYF. Written as DNA, the CDR3 is TGTGCCAGCAGCCGCGGGCGAAAACAAGAGACCCAGTACTTC.

This clone has only a few counts. The genes are TRBV28 and TRBJ1-5, with 11 bases that match TRBD1. The CDR3 length is 15 residues. The V gene end was trimmed by 3 bases and the J gene end by 11 bases; junction bases not matched to a gene: 9. In germline, CDR1 is MDHEN, CDR2 SYDVKM. CDR3 bases: TGTGCCAGCAGTTTGTGGGACAGGGGGACCGGGGCCCAGCATTTT. Residues: CASSLWDRGTGAQHF. Full variable domain (outside the CDR3, taken from reference TRBV28 and TRBJ1-5): DVKVTQSSRYLVKRTGEKVFLECVQDMDHENMFWYRQDPGLGLRLIYFSYDVKMKEKGDIPEGYSVSREKKERFSLILESASTNQTSMYLCASSLWDRGTGAQHFGDGTRLSIL.

This clone was seen once. The V call is TRBV5-4, the J call TRBJ1-2, with 10 positions matching TRBD1. CDR1 and CDR2 (germline): SGHNT, YYREEE (reference sequence). This CDR3 contains 15 residues. Trimming took 5 bases from V and 8 from J; bases not matched to a gene: 12. The CDR3 here is CASRPGQGVQGGYTF. CDR3 DNA: TGTGCCAGCAGACCCGGACAGGGGGTACAGGGGGGCTACACCTTC.

This chain connects TRBV19 to TRBJ2-5, with D perhaps matching TRBD2 (7 bases). CDR3 size: 14 residues. Germline values: CDR1 LNHDA, CDR2 SQIVND (reference sequence). The V end was cut by 5 bases, the J end by 2 bases, with 12 bases between. CDR3 residues: CASSGGAGQETQYF. The CDR3, as DNA: TGTGCCAGTAGTGGGGGGGCGGGTCAAGAGACCCAGTACTTC.